The text below deals with one T cell receptor beta chain. Its specificity is unknown. This CDR3 has 17 amino acids. After removal of 4 bases from V and 5 bases from J, the junction contained 9 bases not matched to a gene. Germline lookup yields CDR1 SGHRS and CDR2 YFSETQ. The entry originates in a study of a mutant IDH1 vaccine in newly diagnosed glioma. Study summary: Onset of vaccination occurred 4-6 weeks following radiotherapy alone, or with temozolomide cycles. Treated individuals were roughly 62% male and around 40% female, averaging about 37 years of age. The study held visit V12 at week 35 and visit V13 at week 47.

Time point: week 35, safety follow-up. One vaccine dose held 300 ug of mutant IDH1 20-mer peptide and came with topical imiquimod. Across weeks 1, 3, 5, 7, 11, 15, 19 and 23, patients received a vaccination each time, eight in all. Method: immunoSEQ multiplex PCR; TCRdb's copy keeps in-frame clones and lacks some. The sample shows over 40,000 clones, more than 80% of them seen only once. The chain couples TRBV5-1 to TRBJ2-5, with 15 bases identical to TRBD2. The TCR was taken from a man aged 35-49 years with glioma. Material: PBMCs, obtained from a glioma patient whose treatment included an IDH1 peptide vaccine. CDR3 amino acids: CASSQGTSGGPGETQYF. The CDR3 DNA reads TGCGCCAGCAGCCAGGGGACTAGCGGGGGGCCGGGGGAGACCCAGTACTTC. Complete variable domain (other parts from reference TRBV5-1 and TRBJ2-5): KAGVTQTPRYLIKTRGQQVTLSCSPISGHRSVSWYQQTPGQGLQFLFEYFSETQRNKGNFPGRFSGRQFSNSRSEMNVSTLELGDSALYLCASSQGTSGGPGETQYFGPGTRLLVL.